This TCR beta chain derives from a study of T cell responses to AZD1222 COVID-19 vaccine. Study-wide results and limits: Vaccine-related CD4 TCRs covered spike, predominating at 160-218 and 743-854. With two AZD1222 doses given, Spike-specific TCR breadth and depth both rose. The number of AZD1222 recipients seropositive at baseline was only six.

In germline, CDR1 is SGHRS, CDR2 YFSETQ. The length of the CDR3 is 13 residues. Deletions cut 4 bases from V and 5 bases from J, with 9 bases between. With regard to this clone: What it recognizes is unknown.

Using immunoSEQ multiplex PCR, the repertoire was profiled, and TCRdb retains in-frame clones only, with some absent. The sample lists about 160,000 clones; roughly 94% were seen once. This chain uses TRBV5-1 with TRBJ2-2; D may be TRBD2 (6 bases). The material sequenced was peripheral blood, taken 28 days after the second AZD1222 dose. The sequence derives from an adult who received the AZD1222 COVID-19 vaccine. The CDR3 nucleotides are TGCGCCAGCAGCGGGCGGGAAACCGGGGAGCTGTTTTTT. Translation gives CASSGRETGELFF.